Listed below are T cell receptor beta chains from one sample, sequenced in a study of beta chain features in type 1 diabetes. The method was immunoSEQ multiplex PCR; TCRdb's version includes in-frame clones alone and lacks a portion of them. The profile covers 430,000 or so clones, with roughly 10% appearing a single time and about 0.045% taken by the ten largest. The sequencing input was naive CD4+ T cells from blood. All receptors come from a woman between 18 and 29 years old in good health. The CDR3 runs from the conserved cysteine through the conserved F or W. A D gene is named only where the DNA matches it firmly. Size values are once, few and many counts, or a class for expanded clones, and some rows have none.

J gene: TRBJ2-5; D gene: -; CDR3 length: 16; clone size: few; V gene: TRBV14; CDR3 protein: CASSQGWGSIGETQYF; CDR3 DNA: TGTGCCAGCAGCCAAGGATGGGGGAGTATCGGAGAGACCCAGTACTTC
J gene: TRBJ1-6; D gene: -; CDR3 length: 16; clone size: once; V gene: TRBV7-6; CDR3 protein: CASSTTGGVKNSPLHF; CDR3 DNA: TGTGCCAGCAGCACAACTGGAGGGGTTAAAAATTCACCCCTCCACTTT
J gene: TRBJ1-2; D gene: -; CDR3 length: 14; clone size: -; V gene: TRBV7-9; CDR3 protein: CASSAVSQDYGYTF; CDR3 DNA: TGTGCCAGCAGCGCTGTGAGTCAAGACTATGGCTACACCTTC
J gene: TRBJ1-2; D gene: -; CDR3 length: 11; clone size: few; V gene: TRBV7-9; CDR3 protein: CASRREYGYTF; CDR3 DNA: TGTGCCAGCCGCCGTGAATATGGCTACACCTTC
J gene: TRBJ1-1; D gene: -; CDR3 length: 11; clone size: few; V gene: TRBV7-2; CDR3 protein: CASSLLDEAFF; CDR3 DNA: TGTGCCAGCAGCTTATTAGATGAAGCTTTCTTT
J gene: TRBJ2-7; D gene: -; CDR3 length: 15; clone size: few; V gene: TRBV27; CDR3 protein: CASKTTPQGHYEQYF; CDR3 DNA: TGTGCCAGCAAAACGACGCCGCAGGGCCACTACGAGCAGTACTTC
J gene: TRBJ1-4; D gene: -; CDR3 length: 17; clone size: few; V gene: TRBV4-1; CDR3 protein: CASSPGPGRGRGEKLFF; CDR3 DNA: TGCGCCAGCAGCCCGGGACCCGGACGAGGCCGAGGTGAAAAACTGTTTTTT
J gene: TRBJ2-1; D gene: -; CDR3 length: 14; clone size: few; V gene: TRBV5-6; CDR3 protein: CASSPLGVYNEQFF; CDR3 DNA: TGTGCCAGCAGCCCTTTGGGGGTCTACAATGAGCAGTTCTTC
J gene: TRBJ2-1; D gene: -; CDR3 length: 12; clone size: few; V gene: TRBV7-3; CDR3 protein: CASSPQHNEQFF; CDR3 DNA: TGTGCCAGCAGCCCGCAACACAATGAGCAGTTCTTC
J gene: TRBJ1-4; D gene: TRBD1; CDR3 length: 17; clone size: -; V gene: TRBV7-9; CDR3 protein: CASSLEAGGLVNEKLFF; CDR3 DNA: TGTGCCAGCAGCTTAGAGGCAGGGGGCCTGGTTAATGAAAAACTGTTTTTT
J gene: TRBJ2-4; D gene: -; CDR3 length: 13; clone size: -; V gene: TRBV11-2; CDR3 protein: CASKRRVRNIQYF; CDR3 DNA: TGTGCCAGCAAGAGGAGGGTTAGAAACATTCAGTACTTC
J gene: TRBJ2-4; D gene: TRBD2; CDR3 length: 16; clone size: few; V gene: TRBV7-2; CDR3 protein: CASSLAWSAGENIQYF; CDR3 DNA: TGTGCCAGCAGCTTAGCTTGGTCGGCGGGGGAAAACATTCAGTACTTC
J gene: TRBJ2-3; D gene: TRBD2; CDR3 length: 16; clone size: few; V gene: TRBV5-1; CDR3 protein: CASSFPGLASTDTQYF; CDR3 DNA: TGCGCCAGCAGCTTCCCCGGACTAGCGAGCACAGATACGCAGTATTTT
J gene: TRBJ2-1; D gene: TRBD2; CDR3 length: 16; clone size: -; V gene: TRBV4-1; CDR3 protein: CASSQGTSGYYNEQFF; CDR3 DNA: TGCGCCAGCAGCCAAGGGACTAGCGGGTACTACAATGAGCAGTTCTTC
J gene: TRBJ1-1; D gene: -; CDR3 length: 11; clone size: -; V gene: TRBV12-5; CDR3 protein: CASGSYTEAFF; CDR3 DNA: TGTGCTAGTGGTTCCTACACTGAAGCTTTCTTT
J gene: TRBJ2-1; D gene: -; CDR3 length: 19; clone size: -; V gene: TRBV18; CDR3 protein: CASSPPGGISGAGNNEQFF; CDR3 DNA: TGTGCCAGCTCACCGCCCGGTGGAATAAGCGGCGCCGGGAACAATGAGCAGTTCTTC
J gene: TRBJ2-3; D gene: -; CDR3 length: 16; clone size: -; V gene: TRBV28; CDR3 protein: CASSFISSGWTDTQYF; CDR3 DNA: TGTGCCAGCAGTTTCATTTCGTCGGGCTGGACAGATACGCAGTATTTT
J gene: TRBJ1-2; D gene: -; CDR3 length: 16; clone size: few; V gene: TRBV9; CDR3 protein: CASSVSPFGDNYGYTF; CDR3 DNA: TGTGCCAGCAGCGTATCGCCGTTTGGCGATAACTATGGCTACACCTTC
J gene: TRBJ1-2; D gene: TRBD1; CDR3 length: 19; clone size: few; V gene: TRBV7-8; CDR3 protein: CASSSQRTGGPLPNYGYTF; CDR3 DNA: TGTGCCAGCAGCTCTCAGAGGACAGGGGGCCCTCTCCCTAACTATGGCTACACCTTC
J gene: TRBJ1-1; D gene: -; CDR3 length: 11; clone size: -; V gene: TRBV5-1; CDR3 protein: CASSLRGEAFF; CDR3 DNA: TGCGCCAGCAGCTTGAGAGGGGAAGCTTTCTTT
J gene: TRBJ2-3; D gene: -; CDR3 length: 16; clone size: -; V gene: TRBV29-1; CDR3 protein: CSVDAEGLSSTDTQYF; CDR3 DNA: TGCAGCGTTGACGCAGAGGGACTTTCTAGCACAGATACGCAGTATTTT
J gene: TRBJ2-7; D gene: TRBD2; CDR3 length: 15; clone size: few; V gene: TRBV5-1; CDR3 protein: CASSPGLAGSYEQYF; CDR3 DNA: TGCGCCAGCAGCCCGGGACTAGCGGGATCCTACGAGCAGTACTTC
J gene: TRBJ2-3; D gene: TRBD2; CDR3 length: 16; clone size: -; V gene: TRBV5-4; CDR3 protein: CASSNQRERRTDTQYF; CDR3 DNA: TGTGCCAGCAGCAATCAGCGGGAGAGGAGGACAGATACGCAGTATTTT
J gene: TRBJ1-5; D gene: TRBD1; CDR3 length: 15; clone size: few; V gene: TRBV2; CDR3 protein: CASRIQGASNQPQHF; CDR3 DNA: TGTGCCAGCAGGATCCAGGGGGCGTCTAATCAGCCCCAGCATTTT
J gene: TRBJ2-5; D gene: -; CDR3 length: 10; clone size: -; V gene: TRBV20-1; CDR3 protein: CSARDKTQYF; CDR3 DNA: TGCAGTGCTAGAGATAAGACCCAGTACTTC
J gene: TRBJ1-4; D gene: -; CDR3 length: 11; clone size: many; V gene: TRBV28; CDR3 protein: CASKALEKLFF; CDR3 DNA: TGTGCCTCAAAGGCCCTTGAAAAACTGTTTTTT
J gene: TRBJ2-5; D gene: TRBD2; CDR3 length: 17; clone size: few; V gene: TRBV30; CDR3 protein: CAWSVLRTSGNQETQYF; CDR3 DNA: TGTGCCTGGAGTGTACTTCGAACTAGCGGCAACCAAGAGACCCAGTACTTC
J gene: TRBJ1-2; D gene: TRBD1; CDR3 length: 16; clone size: -; V gene: TRBV5-4; CDR3 protein: CASSPTGGFRVYGYTF; CDR3 DNA: TGTGCCAGCAGCCCGACAGGGGGCTTTCGGGTCTATGGCTACACCTTC
J gene: TRBJ1-1; D gene: -; CDR3 length: 15; clone size: -; V gene: TRBV9; CDR3 protein: CASSVRESWNTEAFF; CDR3 DNA: TGTGCCAGCAGCGTGAGAGAAAGCTGGAACACTGAAGCTTTCTTT
J gene: TRBJ2-4; D gene: -; CDR3 length: 14; clone size: -; V gene: TRBV7-2; CDR3 protein: CASSLGLAGNIQYF; CDR3 DNA: TGTGCCAGCAGCCTCGGGCTAGCTGGAAACATTCAGTACTTC
J gene: TRBJ2-6; D gene: -; CDR3 length: 16; clone size: -; V gene: TRBV6-6; CDR3 protein: CASRRGRTEGANVLTF; CDR3 DNA: TGTGCCAGCAGACGCGGACGGACGGAAGGGGCCAACGTCCTGACTTTC
J gene: TRBJ2-3; D gene: -; CDR3 length: 13; clone size: -; V gene: TRBV27; CDR3 protein: CASSRGSTDTQYF; CDR3 DNA: TGTGCCAGCAGTAGGGGGAGCACAGATACGCAGTATTTT
J gene: TRBJ1-3; D gene: -; CDR3 length: 13; clone size: few; V gene: TRBV4-2; CDR3 protein: CASSQGEGNTIYF; CDR3 DNA: TGTGCCAGCAGCCAAGGGGAGGGAAACACCATATATTTT
J gene: TRBJ2-5; D gene: TRBD1; CDR3 length: 15; clone size: -; V gene: TRBV11-1; CDR3 protein: CASSSRQGLGETQYF; CDR3 DNA: TGTGCCAGCAGCTCAAGACAGGGGCTGGGGGAGACCCAGTACTTC